This T cell receptor beta chain was identified in a study of CD8 T cells in ankylosing spondylitis. At least ten counts were recorded for this clonotype. Its matching antigen is unknown. The study, taken as a whole, reports: Earlier literature documents some of the motif variants in reactive arthritis synovial fluid and blood. Enrichment of disease-linked clones was reportedly significant in matched ankylosing spondylitis synovial fluid.

The authors made TCR beta libraries by quantitative 5'-RACE with molecular barcodes. TCRdb analysed the 5' RACE reads with MiXCR anew, one entry per CDR3 protein. The table includes 250,000 to 400,000 distinct CDR3 sequences, roughly 11% detected once. The sequenced sample was blood, either unsorted or a sorted T cell fraction (not recorded which). The origin of this receptor is a female donor with ankylosing spondylitis or in good health (not recorded which).

CDR3 residues: CSVEDTPGQGYEQFF. In DNA, the CDR3 is TGCAGCGTTGAAGATACTCCAGGACAGGGCTATGAGCAGTTCTTC. V usage is TRBV29-1 and J usage is TRBJ2-1; 8 nucleotides agree with TRBD1. CDR1 and CDR2 from the germline V gene are SQVTM and ANQGSEA. V trimming: 0 bases; J trimming: 8 bases; junction bases outside the gene matches: 9. This CDR3 has 15 residues.